Listed here is a single T cell receptor beta chain. Antigen: not known. This sample stems from a study of T cell responses to AZD1222 COVID-19 vaccine. About the research overall: Pooled samples include second doses given at about 4 or 12 weeks.

Broader study findings: Recipients of AZD1222 seropositive at baseline numbered only five or six. Sampling that yielded the repertoires occurred only after the peak T cell response.

Germline V lookup: CDR1 SGHRS, CDR2 YFSETQ. The V end was cut by 6 bases, the J end by 4 bases, with 13 bases between. The CDR3 has 13 amino acids. Clones were read by immunoSEQ multiplex PCR, and TCRdb kept only the in-frame ones, dropping some. The sample yields roughly 140,000 clones, around 89% seen once. The TCR was taken from an adult in good health. This sequence joins TRBV5-1 and TRBJ1-2; maybe TRBD1 (5 bases). The source material was peripheral blood, sampled on day 0 of AZD1222 vaccination. The CDR3 sequence: CASTTGASYGYTF. The CDR3 nucleotides are TGCGCCAGCACCACTGGGGCGAGCTATGGCTACACCTTC.